This T cell receptor (beta chain) emerged from a study of blood T cell repertoires in COVID-19. The CDR3 spans 12 residues. V shed 2 bases, J shed 10 bases, and the junction held 2 bases outside the gene matches. Looked up from germline, CDR1 is ENHRY and CDR2 is SYGVKD. Original data processing: Cell counts per sample came from amplifying reference gene primers. Assay: immunoSEQ multiplex PCR; the TCRdb copy retains only in-frame clones and omits some. From that table come the V and J calls and clone size; the DNA was used to work out D and trimming. The table has 350,000 to 450,000 clones, around 84% seen once; the top ten hold 3% to 4%.

The sequenced sample was peripheral blood. The TCR comes from a woman aged 18-29 years with acute or convalescent COVID-19. The chain is built from TRBV10-3 and TRBJ1-1; 9 nucleotides match TRBD1. The DNA for the CDR3 is TGTGCCATCAGTGAGGTACAGGGGGCAGCTTTCTTT. Amino acid sequence: CAISEVQGAAFF.